This is a list of T cell receptor beta chains from one sample in a study of early T cells in non-severe SARS-CoV-2 infection. TCRdb called the 5' RACE reads again in MiXCR, with one record for every CDR3 protein. The sample has 55,000 to 65,000 distinct CDR3 sequences; about 10% are singletons. Input material: whole blood. Every receptor here comes from an adult who was a healthcare worker with PCR-confirmed SARS-CoV-2 infection or an uninfected control (not recorded which). Each CDR3 is given with its conserved first and last residue. Each record gives: CDR3 protein, clone size, V gene, CDR3 length. A clone size is listed for some rows: how often the clone was seen (once, few, many), or a class if it is expanded.

CDR3: CAIGLVGGIDTQYF; size: -; V: TRBV10-3; length: 14
CDR3: CASSQQRGGHDTQYF; size: -; V: TRBV6-4; length: 15
CDR3: CASSLASRVSAYNEQFF; size: many; V: TRBV11-2; length: 17
CDR3: CASSLTGTETQYF; size: many; V: TRBV12-3/TRBV12-4; length: 13
CDR3: CASSFGGTSSEAFF; size: -; V: TRBV7-3; length: 14
CDR3: CASSPRWGAGNIQYF; size: -; V: TRBV9; length: 15
CDR3: CASSPTGRNTEAFF; size: -; V: TRBV18; length: 14
CDR3: CAMASGNRRNEQFF; size: many; V: TRBV10-3; length: 14
CDR3: CASSLGQPYEQYF; size: many; V: TRBV7-3; length: 13
CDR3: CSARDGGQSETQYF; size: many; V: TRBV20-1; length: 14
CDR3: CSATGTGLRSSYEQYF; size: -; V: TRBV20-1; length: 16
CDR3: CASSGNVAGWFF; size: -; V: TRBV9; length: 12
CDR3: CASGHPPTGPHYEQYF; size: many; V: TRBV12-5; length: 16
CDR3: CASSLAPQGNTGELFF; size: many; V: TRBV5-1; length: 16